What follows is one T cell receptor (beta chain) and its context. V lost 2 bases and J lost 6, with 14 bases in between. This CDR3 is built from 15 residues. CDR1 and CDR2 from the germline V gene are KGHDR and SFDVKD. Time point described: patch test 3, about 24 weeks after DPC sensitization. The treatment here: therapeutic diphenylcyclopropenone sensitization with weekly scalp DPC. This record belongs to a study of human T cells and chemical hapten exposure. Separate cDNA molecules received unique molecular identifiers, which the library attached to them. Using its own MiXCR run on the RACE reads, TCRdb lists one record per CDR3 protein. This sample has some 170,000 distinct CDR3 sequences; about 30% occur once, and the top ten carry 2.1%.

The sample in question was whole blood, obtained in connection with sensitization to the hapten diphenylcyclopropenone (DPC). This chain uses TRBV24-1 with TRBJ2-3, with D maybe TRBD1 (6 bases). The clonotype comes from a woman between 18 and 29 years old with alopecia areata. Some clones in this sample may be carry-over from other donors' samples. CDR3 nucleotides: TGTGCCACCAGTGATTACCAGGGACATAGGGATACGCAGTATTTT. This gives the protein CATSDYQGHRDTQYF.